Listed here is a single TCR beta chain. TCRdb called the 5' RACE reads again in MiXCR, with one record for every CDR3 protein. The sample gives about 63,000 distinct CDR3 sequences, 10% to 15% of which show up once; around 5.1% is in the top ten. These data are taken from a study of early T cells in non-severe SARS-CoV-2 infection. Sequenced material: whole blood. The source is an adult who was a healthcare worker with PCR-confirmed SARS-CoV-2 infection or an uninfected control (not recorded which).

CDR3 region: CASSEGVGELFF. The CDR3 DNA reads as TGTGCCAGTAGCGAGGGAGTCGGGGAGCTGTTTTTT. The rearrangement links TRBV11-2 to TRBJ2-2; D perhaps matches TRBD2 (5 bases). V dropped 9 bases and J dropped 7 bases, with 12 bases sitting between them. Germline CDR1 is SGHAT and CDR2 is FQNNGV. The CDR3 spans 12 residues. The variable domain in full, completed from reference TRBV11-2 and TRBJ2-2, reads EAGVAQSPRYKIIEKRQSVAFWCNPISGHATLYWYQQILGQGPKLLIQFQNNGVVDDSQLPKDRFSAERLKGVDSTLKIQPAKLEDSAVYLCASSEGVGELFFGEGSRLTVL.